This is a list of T cell receptor beta chains from one sample in a study of cytomegalovirus exposure and HLA in healthy donors. This table comes from immunoSEQ multiplex PCR, and its TCRdb copy is limited to in-frame clones, with some not included. Altogether about 110,000 clones are present, about 86% being singletons, with the ten largest covering roughly 2.2%. The sequencing sample was made of PBMCs. The receptors were gathered from a woman younger than 45 in good health and CMV-seronegative. Both conserved end residues are part of each CDR3. A D gene is named only where the DNA matches it firmly. Only some rows state a clone size, as once, few, many or a class for expanded clones.

>TRBD1|TRBJ1-1|NA|TRBV2
CASDRGTPIDEAFF
TGTGCCAGCGACAGGGGAACACCTATAGATGAAGCTTTCTTT
>TRBD2|TRBJ2-3|NA|TRBV9
CASSGTSGYDTQYF
TGTGCCAGCAGCGGGACTAGCGGGTATGATACGCAGTATTTT
>NA|TRBJ2-1|NA|TRBV25-1
CASQERGARYNEQFF
TGTGCCAGCCAAGAACGTGGGGCGCGCTACAATGAGCAGTTCTTC
>TRBD1|TRBJ2-7|few|TRBV18
CASSPPGQGYEQYF
TGTGCCAGCTCACCACCGGGACAGGGATACGAGCAGTACTTC
>NA|TRBJ1-4|NA|TRBV7-8
CASSLLLPGGRGNEKLFF
TGTGCCAGCAGCTTATTACTTCCGGGAGGACGGGGGAATGAAAAACTGTTTTTT
>NA|TRBJ2-1|NA|TRBV19
CASSGGSSYNEQFF
TGTGCCAGTAGTGGCGGAAGCTCCTACAATGAGCAGTTCTTC
>NA|TRBJ2-2|NA|TRBV7-9
CASSAQSPGGPGELFF
TGTGCCAGCAGCGCGCAGAGCCCCGGAGGGCCCGGGGAGCTGTTTTTT
>NA|TRBJ2-3|NA|TRBV15
CATSGPGWPDTDTQYF
TGTGCCACCAGCGGGCCAGGTTGGCCGGACACAGATACGCAGTATTTT
>TRBD1|TRBJ2-7|NA|TRBV4-1
CASSQQSHGTGQYEQYF
TGCGCCAGCAGCCAACAATCACACGGGACAGGACAATACGAGCAGTACTTC
>NA|TRBJ2-3|NA|TRBV2
CASSDVSGADTQYF
TGTGCCAGCAGTGATGTGTCAGGGGCAGATACGCAGTATTTT
>NA|TRBJ2-3|once|TRBV4-2
CASTRGGFTDTQYF
TGTGCCAGCACCAGAGGAGGGTTCACAGATACGCAGTATTTT
>NA|TRBJ2-6|NA|TRBV4-1
CASSQIGLSGANVLTF
TGCGCCAGCAGCCAAATTGGCCTCTCTGGGGCCAACGTCCTGACTTTC
>NA|TRBJ1-1|once|TRBV7-8
CASSFSSRGRSEAFF
TGTGCCAGCAGCTTTTCTAGCAGGGGTAGATCTGAAGCTTTCTTT
>TRBD2|TRBJ2-3|NA|TRBV18
CASSPDRTSGTGTQYF
TGTGCCAGCTCACCAGACCGGACTAGCGGGACCGGTACGCAGTATTTT
>TRBD2|TRBJ2-1|once|TRBV4-1
CASSQGLAGGRDDYNEQFF
TGCGCCAGCAGCCAAGGACTAGCGGGAGGCCGTGATGATTACAATGAGCAGTTCTTC
>NA|TRBJ2-1|NA|TRBV7-9
CASSALSGQSYNEQFF
TGTGCCAGCAGCGCCCTTAGCGGACAATCCTACAATGAGCAGTTCTTC
>TRBD2|TRBJ2-7|few|TRBV29-1
CSVGVAGGPVEEQYF
TGCAGCGTTGGGGTAGCGGGAGGGCCCGTAGAGGAGCAGTACTTC
>TRBD1|TRBJ2-3|NA|TRBV5-4
CASSVGTVGDTQYF
TGTGCCAGCAGCGTAGGGACAGTGGGGGATACGCAGTATTTT
>NA|TRBJ1-1|once|TRBV29-1
CSVDEDNSNTEAFF
TGCAGCGTTGACGAGGATAACTCGAACACTGAAGCTTTCTTT
>NA|TRBJ2-5|NA|TRBV5-1
CASSRDSQETQYF
TGCGCCAGCAGTAGGGACTCACAAGAGACCCAGTACTTC
>TRBD1|TRBJ2-3|NA|TRBV28
CASSLTGGPIDTQYF
TGTGCCAGCAGCCTAACAGGGGGCCCAATCGATACGCAGTATTTT
>TRBD2|TRBJ2-2|NA|TRBV5-1
CASSWIAGGSNTGELFF
TGCGCCAGCAGCTGGATAGCGGGAGGTTCGAACACCGGGGAGCTGTTTTTT
>TRBD2|TRBJ2-7|NA|TRBV7-2
CASSLAGGLDEQYF
TGTGCCAGCAGCTTAGCGGGAGGGCTTGATGAGCAGTACTTC
>NA|TRBJ1-5|NA|TRBV28
CASSPVDGGNQPQHF
TGTGCCAGCAGTCCTGTAGACGGGGGAAATCAGCCCCAGCATTTT
>NA|TRBJ2-7|NA|TRBV2
CASSEAQGSYEQYF
TGTGCCAGCAGTGAAGCGCAGGGGTCCTACGAGCAGTACTTC
>NA|TRBJ2-7|once|TRBV28
CASSLQGYEQYF
TGTGCCAGCAGTTTACAGGGGTACGAGCAGTACTTC
>NA|TRBJ1-5|NA|TRBV5-1
CASSAGPGQPQHF
TGCGCCAGCAGTGCGGGGCCCGGGCAGCCCCAGCATTTT
>NA|TRBJ1-6|NA|TRBV2
CASTGVQVGASSYNSPLHF
TGTGCCAGCACGGGGGTTCAGGTGGGAGCGAGCTCCTATAATTCACCCCTCCACTTT
>NA|TRBJ1-5|NA|TRBV6-5
CASSSDRSNQPQHF
TGTGCCAGCAGTTCTGACAGGAGCAATCAGCCCCAGCATTTT
>TRBD1|TRBJ1-4|few|TRBV10-3
CAIGQGANEKLFF
TGTGCCATCGGACAGGGAGCTAATGAAAAACTGTTTTTT
>NA|TRBJ2-7|few|TRBV7-9
CASSLVYEQYF
TGTGCCAGCAGCCTTGTCTACGAGCAGTACTTC
>TRBD1|TRBJ2-7|NA|TRBV18
CASSLGTGDEQYF
TGTGCCAGCTCACTCGGGACAGGGGACGAGCAGTACTTC
>NA|TRBJ2-3|NA|TRBV18
CASSRLLSTDTQYF
TGTGCCAGCTCACGACTGTTAAGCACAGATACGCAGTATTTT
>TRBD2|TRBJ2-1|NA|TRBV28
CASSSAGGGPLQQFF
TGTGCCAGCAGTTCAGCGGGAGGAGGGCCTCTACAGCAGTTCTTC
>NA|TRBJ1-1|NA|TRBV5-1
CASSLSPAYTEAFF
TGCGCCAGCAGCTTATCGCCCGCCTATACTGAAGCTTTCTTT
>NA|TRBJ1-1|NA|TRBV18
CASSRADESTEAFF
TGTGCCAGCTCACGGGCAGATGAGAGCACTGAAGCTTTCTTT
>NA|TRBJ2-2|NA|TRBV30
CAWTRLVLAGELFF
TGTGCCTGGACCAGACTAGTCCTGGCCGGGGAGCTGTTTTTT
>TRBD1|TRBJ1-2|NA|TRBV11-2
CASSPFLQDRVLANYGYTF
TGTGCCAGCAGCCCTTTCCTTCAGGACAGGGTTCTAGCTAACTATGGCTACACCTTC
>NA|TRBJ2-5|NA|TRBV6-1
CASSEALRGSWYF
TGTGCCAGCAGTGAAGCGCTTCGGGGGAGCTGGTACTTC
>NA|TRBJ1-5|NA|TRBV27
CASSLRQGNQPQHF
TGTGCCAGCAGCCTGAGACAAGGCAATCAGCCCCAGCATTTT
>TRBD1|TRBJ2-2|NA|TRBV12-5
CASGEQGRGELFF
TGTGCTAGTGGGGAACAGGGGCGGGGGGAGCTGTTTTTT
>NA|TRBJ2-5|NA|TRBV7-6
CASSREGAGFETQYF
TGTGCCAGCAGCCGGGAGGGGGCAGGCTTCGAGACCCAGTACTTC
>TRBD2|TRBJ2-3|NA|TRBV11-2
CASSSGTSADTQYF
TGTGCCAGCAGCTCAGGGACTAGCGCAGATACGCAGTATTTT
>NA|TRBJ1-1|NA|TRBV6-5
CASSLGRGLEAFF
TGTGCCAGCAGTCTTGGACGGGGACTTGAAGCTTTCTTT
>TRBD2|TRBJ2-1|few|TRBV6-1
CASGLSGLAGTEQFF
TGTGCCAGCGGCCTCTCGGGACTAGCGGGGACTGAGCAGTTCTTC
>NA|TRBJ2-3|NA|TRBV18
CASSLLPAGSPTDTQYF
TGTGCCAGCTCACTCCTGCCCGCGGGGTCACCCACAGATACGCAGTATTTT
>TRBD2|TRBJ2-1|NA|TRBV11-3
CASSDSGGNRGGYNEQFF
TGTGCCAGCAGCGATAGCGGGGGGAACCGGGGGGGCTACAATGAGCAGTTCTTC
>NA|TRBJ1-2|NA|TRBV6-5
CASSYSGGVGYTF
TGTGCCAGCAGTTACTCGGGGGGGGTTGGCTACACCTTC
>TRBD2|TRBJ2-3|NA|TRBV7-3
CASSPRGADTQYF
TGTGCCAGCAGCCCCCGGGGGGCAGATACGCAGTATTTT
>NA|TRBJ2-3|NA|TRBV6-5
CASRAPGVGRDTQYF
TGTGCCAGCAGGGCACCAGGGGTCGGAAGGGATACGCAGTATTTT
>NA|TRBJ1-2|once|TRBV7-9
CASSLASGADYGYTF
TGTGCCAGCAGCTTAGCGTCTGGGGCTGACTATGGCTACACCTTC
>NA|TRBJ1-2|NA|TRBV6-5
CASSGVGRGYTF
TGTGCCAGCAGCGGGGTCGGGCGGGGCTACACCTTC
>NA|TRBJ1-2|NA|TRBV28
CASSSGTKDGYTF
TGTGCCAGCAGTTCTGGGACTAAAGATGGCTACACCTTC
>NA|TRBJ1-2|NA|TRBV10-3
CAISSGDTYGYTF
TGTGCCATCAGCTCGGGGGATACCTATGGCTACACCTTC
>TRBD2|TRBJ2-1|NA|TRBV5-4
CASSLAGGRGSYNEQFF
TGTGCCAGCAGCCTAGCGGGAGGGCGCGGCTCCTACAATGAGCAGTTCTTC
>TRBD2|TRBJ2-3|NA|TRBV7-3
CASSLWKASGRAEPRTDTQYF
TGTGCCAGCAGCTTATGGAAGGCTAGCGGGAGGGCCGAGCCTCGCACAGATACGCAGTATTTT